This T cell receptor (beta chain) derives from a study of control samples from healthy donors and cancer patients. Libraries were prepared by immunoSEQ multiplex PCR; TCRdb keeps only in-frame clonotypes and omits some of them. Seen in this sample are under 200,000 clones; the ten most common clones hold more than 2%. After removal of 6 bases from V and 2 bases from J, the junction contained 9 bases not matched to a gene. This CDR3 region has 16 residues. Germline V gene lookup returns CDR1 MDHEN and CDR2 SYDVKM. The chain uses TRBV28 and TRBJ1-5, with TRBD1 matching 8 bases. This clonotype was obtained from a woman aged 25-40 years in good health. The sequencing input was blood. Written as DNA, the CDR3 is TGTGCCAGCAGACCCCAGGGGGCGGGGGGCAATCAGCCCCAGCATTTT. It specifies CASRPQGAGGNQPQHF.